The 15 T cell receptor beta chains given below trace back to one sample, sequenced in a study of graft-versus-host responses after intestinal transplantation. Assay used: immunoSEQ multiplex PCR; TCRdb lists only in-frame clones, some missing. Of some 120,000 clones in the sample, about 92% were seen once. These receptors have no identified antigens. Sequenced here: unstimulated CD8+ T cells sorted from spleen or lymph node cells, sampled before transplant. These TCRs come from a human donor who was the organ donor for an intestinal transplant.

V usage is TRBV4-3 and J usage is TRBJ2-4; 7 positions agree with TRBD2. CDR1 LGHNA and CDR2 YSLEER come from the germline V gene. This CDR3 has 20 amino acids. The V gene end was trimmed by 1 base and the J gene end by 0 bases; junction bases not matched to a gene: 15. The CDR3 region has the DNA TGCGCCAGCAGCCAAGGGCTGGGGGGGAGGGCGACTTTAGCCAAAAACATTCAGTACTTC. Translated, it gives CASSQGLGGRATLAKNIQYF.

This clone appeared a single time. The CDR3 loop is CASSYWWVGMNTEAFF. The CDR3 DNA reads as TGTGCCAGCAGCTACTGGTGGGTGGGCATGAACACTGAAGCTTTCTTT. The rearrangement links TRBV5-5 to TRBJ1-1; D remains unclear. CDR1 is SGHKS, CDR2 YYEKEE, per germline (reference sequence). With 3 bases removed from V and 0 bases from J, the gap between germline ends came to 15 bases. The CDR3 contains 16 residues.

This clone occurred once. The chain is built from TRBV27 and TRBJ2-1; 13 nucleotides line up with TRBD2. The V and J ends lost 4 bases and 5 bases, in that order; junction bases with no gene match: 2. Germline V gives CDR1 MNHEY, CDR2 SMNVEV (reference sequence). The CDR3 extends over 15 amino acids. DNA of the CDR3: TGTGCCAGCAGTTCCGGGACTAGCGGGAACAATGAGCAGTTCTTC. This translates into CASSSGTSGNNEQFF.

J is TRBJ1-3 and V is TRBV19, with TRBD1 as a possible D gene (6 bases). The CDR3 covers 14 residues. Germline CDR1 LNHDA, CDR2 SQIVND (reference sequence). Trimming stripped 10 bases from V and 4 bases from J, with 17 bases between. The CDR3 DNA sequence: TGTGCCACTCCCCCAGGGGCCGTAGGAAACACCATATATTTT. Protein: CATPPGAVGNTIYF.

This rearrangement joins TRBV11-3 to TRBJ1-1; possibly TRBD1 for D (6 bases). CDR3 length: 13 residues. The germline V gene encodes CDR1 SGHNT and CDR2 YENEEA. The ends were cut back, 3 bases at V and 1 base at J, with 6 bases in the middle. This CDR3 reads CASSLTGNTEAFF. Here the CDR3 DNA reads TGTGCCAGCAGCTTGACAGGGAACACTGAAGCTTTCTTT.

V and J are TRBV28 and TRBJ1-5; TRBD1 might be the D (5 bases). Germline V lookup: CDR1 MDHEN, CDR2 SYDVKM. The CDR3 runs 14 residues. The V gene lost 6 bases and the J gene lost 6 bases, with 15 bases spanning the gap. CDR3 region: CASREGGGGQPQHF. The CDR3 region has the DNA TGTGCCAGCAGGGAGGGCGGCGGGGGTCAGCCCCAGCATTTT.

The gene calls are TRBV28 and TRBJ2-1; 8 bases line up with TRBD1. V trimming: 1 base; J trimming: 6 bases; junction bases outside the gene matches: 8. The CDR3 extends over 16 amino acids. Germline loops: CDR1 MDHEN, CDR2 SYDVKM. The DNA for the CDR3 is TGTGCCAGCAGTTTATTTGGACAGGGAGTGTTCAATGAGCAGTTCTTC. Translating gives CASSLFGQGVFNEQFF.

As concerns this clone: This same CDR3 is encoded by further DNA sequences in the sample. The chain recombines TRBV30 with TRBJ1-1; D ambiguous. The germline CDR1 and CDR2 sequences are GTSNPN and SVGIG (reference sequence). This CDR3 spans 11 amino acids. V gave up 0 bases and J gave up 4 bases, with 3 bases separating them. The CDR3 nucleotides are TGTGCCTGGAGTGTAGGCACTGAAGCTTTCTTT. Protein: CAWSVGTEAFF.

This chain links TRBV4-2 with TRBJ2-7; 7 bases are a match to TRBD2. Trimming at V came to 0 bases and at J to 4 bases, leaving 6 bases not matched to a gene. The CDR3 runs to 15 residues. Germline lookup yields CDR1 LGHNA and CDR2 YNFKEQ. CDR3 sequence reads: CASSQESGGYYEQYF. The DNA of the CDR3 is TGTGCCAGCAGCCAAGAATCGGGAGGATATTACGAGCAGTACTTC.

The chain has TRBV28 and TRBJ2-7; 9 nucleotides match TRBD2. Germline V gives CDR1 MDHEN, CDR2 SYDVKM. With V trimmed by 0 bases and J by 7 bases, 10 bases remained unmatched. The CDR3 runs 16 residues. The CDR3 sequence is CASSLWLGLAGVEQYF. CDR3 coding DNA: TGTGCCAGCAGTTTATGGTTGGGACTAGCAGGCGTGGAGCAGTACTTC.

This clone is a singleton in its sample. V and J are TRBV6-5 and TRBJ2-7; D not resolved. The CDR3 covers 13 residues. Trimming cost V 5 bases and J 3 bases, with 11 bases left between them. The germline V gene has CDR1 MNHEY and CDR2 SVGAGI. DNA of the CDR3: TGTGCCAGCAGTCCCCGGACGGACTACGAGCAGTACTTC. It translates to CASSPRTDYEQYF.

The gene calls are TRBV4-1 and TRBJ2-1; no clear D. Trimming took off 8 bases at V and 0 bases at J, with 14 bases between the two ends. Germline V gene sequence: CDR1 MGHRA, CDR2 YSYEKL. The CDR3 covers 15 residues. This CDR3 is CASGPTPSSYNEQFF. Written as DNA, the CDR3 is TGCGCCAGCGGCCCCACTCCGAGCTCCTACAATGAGCAGTTCTTC.

CDR3 nucleotides: TGTGCCAGCAGCCCCCGAAGGACTAGCGGGAGTCCTCGCTCCTACGAGCAGTACTTC. Its protein product is CASSPRRTSGSPRSYEQYF. The V call is TRBV7-2, the J call TRBJ2-7; 13 nucleotides line up with TRBD2. CDR1 is SGHTA and CDR2 is FQGNSA in the germline V gene. Trimming cost V 5 bases and J 0 bases; bases outside gene matches: 13. The CDR3 contains 19 residues.

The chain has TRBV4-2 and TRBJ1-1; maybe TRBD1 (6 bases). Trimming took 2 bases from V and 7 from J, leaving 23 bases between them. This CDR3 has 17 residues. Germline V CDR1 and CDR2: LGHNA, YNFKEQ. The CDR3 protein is CASSQKGGSGTGGEAFF. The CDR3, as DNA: TGTGCCAGCAGCCAAAAAGGGGGGTCCGGGACCGGCGGTGAAGCTTTCTTT.

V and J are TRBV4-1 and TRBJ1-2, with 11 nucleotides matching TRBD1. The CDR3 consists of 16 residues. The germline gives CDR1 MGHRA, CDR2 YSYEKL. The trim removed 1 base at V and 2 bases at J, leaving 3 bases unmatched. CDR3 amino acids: CASSQAGTGGNYGYTF. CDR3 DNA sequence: TGCGCCAGCAGCCAAGCCGGGACAGGGGGAAACTATGGCTACACCTTC.